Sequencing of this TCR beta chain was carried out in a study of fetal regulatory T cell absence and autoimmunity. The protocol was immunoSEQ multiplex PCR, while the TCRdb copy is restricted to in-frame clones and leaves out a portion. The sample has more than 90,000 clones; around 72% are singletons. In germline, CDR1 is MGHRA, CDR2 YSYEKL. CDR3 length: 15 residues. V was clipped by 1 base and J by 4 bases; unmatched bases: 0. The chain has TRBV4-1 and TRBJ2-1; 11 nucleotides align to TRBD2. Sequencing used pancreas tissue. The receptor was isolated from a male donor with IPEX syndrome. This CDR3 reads CASSQGTSGYNEQFF. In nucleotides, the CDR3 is TGCGCCAGCAGCCAAGGGACTAGCGGGTACAATGAGCAGTTCTTC.